A selection of T cell receptor beta chains follows, all from one sample in a study of Tregs in tolerant kidney transplant recipients. TCRdb keeps only in-frame clones here, not all; method: immunoSEQ multiplex PCR. The data contain fewer than 100,000 clones, over 85% of them singletons. Material: CD4+ T cells from blood, obtained before the transplant. Every receptor here comes from a human donor who received a combined kidney and bone marrow transplant. Each CDR3 is given with its conserved first and last residue. Each record gives: V gene, J gene, D gene, clone size, CDR3 DNA, CDR3 protein. D genes are given only for firm matches. Some rows mark clone size as missing; the rest say once, few, many or name a class of expanded clone.

TRBV18,TRBJ1-5,NA,once,TGTGCCAGCTCACCGAGTAATTTTATTAGCAATCAGCCCCAGCATTTT,CASSPSNFISNQPQHF
TRBV4-2,TRBJ2-3,NA,NA,TGTGCCAGCAGCCAAGATGGGATAGCGTTACCTGATACGCAGTATTTT,CASSQDGIALPDTQYF
TRBV19,TRBJ2-3,TRBD1,few,TGTGCCAGTAGGGTGGACAGGGTGTTAGCAGATACGCAGTATTTT,CASRVDRVLADTQYF
TRBV12-2,TRBJ2-7,NA,NA,TGTGCAAGTCGCTTAGCGCGGGGCAGTTTCTTTTACGAGCAGTACTTC,CASRLARGSFFYEQYF
TRBV7-2,TRBJ2-3,NA,NA,TGTGCCAGCAGCTTAGTTCGGCAGGATCCCACAGATACGCAGTATTTT,CASSLVRQDPTDTQYF
TRBV27,TRBJ2-5,TRBD2,NA,TGTGCCAGCAGGAGAGGGCAGCGGGAGGGCCGGTTGGGGGAGACCCAGTACTTC,CASRRGQREGRLGETQYF
TRBV5-1,TRBJ1-1,TRBD1,NA,TGCGCCAGCAGCTCAAGGAGACAGGGTTACACTGAAGCTTTCTTT,CASSSRRQGYTEAFF
TRBV4-3,TRBJ2-2,TRBD2,NA,TGCGCCAGCAGCCGCTTGACTAGCGGGAGAGGGTACACCGGGGAGCTGTTTTTT,CASSRLTSGRGYTGELFF
TRBV18,TRBJ2-3,NA,NA,TGTGCCAGCTCACCCCGACAGATACTGGGCTCTAGCACAGATACGCAGTATTTT,CASSPRQILGSSTDTQYF
TRBV29-1,TRBJ1-4,NA,NA,TGCAGCGTTGGACAGCTCAATGAAAAACTGTTTTTT,CSVGQLNEKLFF
TRBV5-1,TRBJ1-4,NA,NA,TGCGCCAGCAGCTGGGGGGGGGAAAGTGAAAAACTGTTTTTT,CASSWGGESEKLFF
TRBV27,TRBJ1-2,TRBD1,NA,TGTGCCAGCAGTCGGGACAGGGTCGGATATGGCTACACCTTC,CASSRDRVGYGYTF
TRBV5-1,TRBJ2-3,TRBD2,NA,TGCGCCAGCACCCATAGCGGGAGTAACACAGATACGCAGTATTTT,CASTHSGSNTDTQYF
TRBV7-8,TRBJ1-1,NA,NA,TGTGCCAGCAGCGCTACCGTGGGGGCGGGGGACACTGAAGCTTTCTTT,CASSATVGAGDTEAFF
TRBV4-2,TRBJ2-7,NA,NA,TGTGCCAGCAGCCAAGAGGGGCGGGATGCCTACGAGCAGTACTTC,CASSQEGRDAYEQYF
TRBV2,TRBJ2-7,TRBD2,NA,TGTGCCAGCAGTCGGCTCACCAGCGGGACCCACGAGCAGTACTTC,CASSRLTSGTHEQYF
TRBV5-4,TRBJ2-5,NA,NA,TGTGCCAGCAGCCTAAATTTGTGGACGGGCGGGGGCAGGGAGACCCAGTACTTC,CASSLNLWTGGGRETQYF
TRBV6-5,TRBJ2-7,TRBD1,NA,TGTGCCAGCAGCCTCAACCGGGACAGGGGTGGCGAGCAGTACTTC,CASSLNRDRGGEQYF
TRBV18,TRBJ2-5,NA,NA,TGTGCCAGCTCACCACGACCAGGGATGACACAAGAGACCCAGTACTTC,CASSPRPGMTQETQYF
TRBV7-8,TRBJ1-2,NA,NA,TGTGCCAGCAGCTTAGAAGGACATTCCAACTATGGCTACACCTTC,CASSLEGHSNYGYTF
TRBV28,TRBJ2-3,TRBD2,once,TGTGCCAGCATCCCCGGGGGGGCCACAGATACGCAGTATTTT,CASIPGGATDTQYF
TRBV6-1,TRBJ1-2,NA,NA,TGTGCCAGCAGTATATTGTCGGGCTACACCTTC,CASSILSGYTF
TRBV19,TRBJ2-1,NA,NA,TGTGCCAGTTACTCCAGGGGCGCCTACAATGAGCAGTTCTTC,CASYSRGAYNEQFF
TRBV11-3,TRBJ1-4,TRBD1,NA,TGTGCCAGCAGCTCCCGGACAGGAAAACTGTTTTTT,CASSSRTGKLFF
TRBV5-1,TRBJ2-1,TRBD2,NA,TGCGCCAGCAAAGGGTCAGCGGGCGGGGGGGCTAATGAGCAGTTCTTC,CASKGSAGGGANEQFF
TRBV10-3,TRBJ2-3,NA,NA,TGTGCCATCAGAGAGGCTCTAAGTCCCAAAAACACAGATACGCAGTATTTT,CAIREALSPKNTDTQYF
TRBV7-3,TRBJ2-1,NA,NA,TGTGCCAGCAGCTTAAACAGCCACCGAAACAATGAGCAGTTCTTC,CASSLNSHRNNEQFF
TRBV11-3,TRBJ2-1,NA,NA,TGTGCCAGCAGCTTAGGTAGACGGGCTAGCGTTTACAATGAGCAGTTCTTC,CASSLGRRASVYNEQFF
TRBV2,TRBJ1-2,NA,NA,TGTGCCAGCAGTACAGGGTGGTATGGCTACACCTTC,CASSTGWYGYTF